A selection of T cell receptor beta chains follows, all from one sample in a study of cytomegalovirus exposure and HLA in healthy donors. The table came from immunoSEQ multiplex PCR; TCRdb's copy has only in-frame clones and leaves some out. The sample carries around 130,000 clones, 65% to 90% recorded once. The sample taken for sequencing was PBMCs. The receptor set was obtained from a man younger than 30 in good health and CMV-seronegative. Each CDR3 is given with its conserved first and last residue. Fields, in order: CDR3 protein, CDR3 DNA, V gene, clone size, D gene, J gene. The D gene is left open where the match is weak. For some rows the clone size is stated as once, few or many, or as a class when expanded; others skip it.

CDR3: CASSPGILGLAPPGQPGELFF
DNA: TGTGCCAGCAGCCCCGGTATCCTGGGACTAGCTCCACCCGGGCAACCCGGGGAGCTGTTTTTT
V: TRBV28
size: -
D: TRBD2
J: TRBJ2-2

CDR3: CASSTWTGVLENEKLFF
DNA: TGTGCCAGCAGTACTTGGACAGGGGTTCTAGAAAATGAAAAACTGTTTTTT
V: TRBV27
size: few
D: TRBD1
J: TRBJ1-4

CDR3: CASSDIRAVPGKHNEQFF
DNA: TGCGCCAGCAGTGATATCCGGGCGGTCCCGGGAAAGCACAATGAGCAGTTCTTC
V: TRBV10-2
size: -
D: -
J: TRBJ2-1

CDR3: CASSFTGTGGTEAFF
DNA: TGTGCCAGCAGCTTCACCGGGACAGGGGGCACTGAAGCTTTCTTT
V: TRBV9
size: -
D: TRBD1
J: TRBJ1-1

CDR3: CASSQTLRLAGRPAQFF
DNA: TGTGCCAGCTCCCAAACCCTAAGACTAGCGGGGCGGCCGGCGCAGTTCTTC
V: TRBV18
size: -
D: TRBD2
J: TRBJ2-1

CDR3: CASSYGTRKGETQYF
DNA: TGTGCCAGCAGTTACGGGACTAGGAAGGGCGAGACCCAGTACTTC
V: TRBV6-5
size: -
D: TRBD2
J: TRBJ2-5

CDR3: CAWSEGLLREQYF
DNA: TGTGCCTGGAGCGAGGGACTTCTACGGGAGCAGTACTTC
V: TRBV30
size: -
D: -
J: TRBJ2-7

CDR3: CASSPGTSGGGKQYF
DNA: TGTGCCAGCAGCCCGGGGACTAGCGGGGGGGGAAAGCAGTATTTT
V: TRBV7-8
size: -
D: TRBD2
J: TRBJ2-3

CDR3: CASSFRTGSQYF
DNA: TGTGCCAGCAGCTTTAGGACAGGGTCGCAGTACTTC
V: TRBV7-2
size: -
D: TRBD1
J: TRBJ2-7

CDR3: CASSSERRHLYNEQFF
DNA: TGCGCCAGCAGCTCGGAGAGGCGCCATTTATACAATGAGCAGTTCTTC
V: TRBV5-1
size: few
D: -
J: TRBJ2-1

CDR3: CACSDRANGYTF
DNA: TGTGCCTGTTCCGACAGGGCGAATGGCTACACCTTC
V: TRBV30
size: -
D: TRBD1
J: TRBJ1-2

CDR3: CASSVFAGQPGELFF
DNA: TGTGCCAGCAGCGTCTTCGCCGGACAACCCGGGGAGCTGTTTTTT
V: TRBV9
size: -
D: -
J: TRBJ2-2

CDR3: CASGDGGPDTQYF
DNA: TGTGCTAGTGGGGACGGGGGGCCAGATACGCAGTATTTT
V: TRBV12-5
size: -
D: -
J: TRBJ2-3

CDR3: CAWSWASSPGELFF
DNA: TGTGCCTGGAGTTGGGCCTCTAGCCCGGGGGAGCTGTTTTTT
V: TRBV30
size: -
D: -
J: TRBJ2-2

CDR3: CASTLGASKSNYGYTF
DNA: TGCGCCAGCACCCTTGGAGCTTCTAAATCTAACTATGGCTACACCTTC
V: TRBV5-1
size: -
D: -
J: TRBJ1-2

CDR3: CASSLQTDAYGYTF
DNA: TGCGCCAGCAGCTTACAGACAGACGCCTATGGCTACACCTTC
V: TRBV5-1
size: once
D: -
J: TRBJ1-2

CDR3: CASRRQTSTDTQYF
DNA: TGCGCCAGCAGGAGACAGACGAGCACAGATACGCAGTATTTT
V: TRBV5-1
size: -
D: -
J: TRBJ2-3

CDR3: CASSFGGGGANVLTF
DNA: TGTGCCAGCAGCTTCGGAGGTGGTGGGGCCAACGTCCTGACTTTC
V: TRBV11-1
size: once
D: -
J: TRBJ2-6

CDR3: CASSLGQAGTEAFF
DNA: TGTGCCAGCAGTTTAGGCCAGGCAGGCACTGAAGCTTTCTTT
V: TRBV27
size: -
D: -
J: TRBJ1-1

CDR3: CASSPPTGSSYNEQFF
DNA: TGTGCCAGCTCACCCCCGACAGGATCATCCTACAATGAGCAGTTCTTC
V: TRBV18
size: once
D: -
J: TRBJ2-1

CDR3: CASSVGRGDRGRTTGYTF
DNA: TGTGCCAGCAGCGTAGGGAGAGGGGACAGGGGGCGAACTACTGGCTACACCTTC
V: TRBV9
size: -
D: TRBD1
J: TRBJ1-2

CDR3: CASSPTGFDEQYF
DNA: TGTGCCAGCTCACCAACAGGTTTCGACGAGCAGTACTTC
V: TRBV18
size: -
D: -
J: TRBJ2-7